The 4 T cell receptor beta chains below come from one sample, sequenced in a study of T cell repertoires in aging, cancer and after chemotherapy. TCR beta rearrangements were amplified from peripheral blood genomic DNA. Rearranged V-D-J TRB sequences were amplified with a mixed TRB-A/B primer pool. TCRdb reprocessed the multiplex PCR reads with MiXCR, giving one entry per CDR3 protein. The sample lists roughly 3,400 distinct CDR3 sequences; around 50% were seen once. Sequenced sample: blood. The source is a human donor with a blood cancer.

This chain joins TRBV29-1 and TRBJ1-1; D is perhaps TRBD1 (6 bases). The V and J ends lost 3 bases and 0 bases respectively, with 11 bases between them. The CDR3 has 14 amino acids. Per germline, CDR1 SQVTM and CDR2 ANQGSEA. The CDR3 spells CSVEGHFLNTEAFF. In DNA form, the CDR3 reads TGCAGCGTTGAGGGACATTTTTTGAACACTGAAGCTTTCTTT.

There are a few counts of this clonotype. This chain connects TRBV27 to TRBJ1-1, with D unclear. CDR1 and CDR2 (germline): MNHEY, SMNVEV (reference sequence). This CDR3 has 15 amino acids. The V end was cut by 3 bases, the J end by 1 base, with 12 bases between. CDR3 in DNA: TGTGCCAGCAGTTTCAATAGGGCGAAGAACACTGAAGCTTTCTTT. Protein sequence: CASSFNRAKNTEAFF.

Relative to its sample, this clonotype is large. The chain couples TRBV19 to TRBJ2-1; D is ambiguous. CDR1 and CDR2 (germline): LNHDA, SQIVND (reference sequence). V lost 6 bases to trimming and J lost 5 bases, with 20 bases between them. The CDR3 is made up of 16 amino acids. This CDR3 is CASRKLSAGGDNEQFF. As DNA, the CDR3 is TGTGCCAGTAGAAAACTCAGCGCAGGTGGGGACAATGAGCAGTTCTTC.

The rearrangement links TRBV19 to TRBJ2-3; D gene uncertain. V lost 2 bases and J 0 bases, leaving 9 bases between the germline ends. From germline, CDR1 is LNHDA and CDR2 SQIVND (reference sequence). This CDR3 has 15 amino acids. The CDR3 DNA follows: TGTGCCAGTAGTATAAGACGGCGGAGCACAGATACGCAGTATTTT. This sequence encodes CASSIRRRSTDTQYF. The variable domain in full, with the rest retrieved from reference TRBV19 and TRBJ2-3, is DGGITQSPKYLFRKEGQNVTLSCEQNLNHDAMYWYRQDPGQGLRLIYYSQIVNDFQKGDIAEGYSVSREKKESFPLTVTSAQKNPTAFYLCASSIRRRSTDTQYFGPGTRLTVL.